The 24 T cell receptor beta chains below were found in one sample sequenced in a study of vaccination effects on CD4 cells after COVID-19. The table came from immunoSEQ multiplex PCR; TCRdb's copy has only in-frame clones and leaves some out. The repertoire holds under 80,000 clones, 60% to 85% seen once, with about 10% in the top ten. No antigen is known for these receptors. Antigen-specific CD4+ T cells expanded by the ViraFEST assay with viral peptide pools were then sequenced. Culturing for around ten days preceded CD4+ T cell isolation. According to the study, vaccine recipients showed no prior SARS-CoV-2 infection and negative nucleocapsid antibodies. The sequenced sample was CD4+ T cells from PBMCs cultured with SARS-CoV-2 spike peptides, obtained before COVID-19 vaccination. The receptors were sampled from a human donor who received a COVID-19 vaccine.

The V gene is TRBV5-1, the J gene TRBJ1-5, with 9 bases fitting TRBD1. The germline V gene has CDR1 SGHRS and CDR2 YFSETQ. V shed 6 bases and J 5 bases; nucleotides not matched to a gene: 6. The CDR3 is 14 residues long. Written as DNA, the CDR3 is TGCGCCAGCATCCAGGACAGGGGCCATCAGCCCCAGCATTTT. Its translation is CASIQDRGHQPQHF.

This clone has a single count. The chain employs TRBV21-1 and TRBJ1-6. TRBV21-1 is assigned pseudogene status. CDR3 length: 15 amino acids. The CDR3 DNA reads TGTGCCAGCAGCAAAGTACGCGGGCATGGTTCACCCCTCCACTTT. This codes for CASSKVRGHGSPLHF.

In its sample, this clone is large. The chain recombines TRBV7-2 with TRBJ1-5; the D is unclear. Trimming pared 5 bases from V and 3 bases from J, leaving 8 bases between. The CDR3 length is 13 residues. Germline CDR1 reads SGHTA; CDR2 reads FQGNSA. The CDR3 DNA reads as TGTGCCAGCAGCCTGGACTTCAATCAGCCCCAGCATTTT. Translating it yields CASSLDFNQPQHF. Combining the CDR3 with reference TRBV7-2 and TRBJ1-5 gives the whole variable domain GAGVSQSPSNKVTEKGKDVELRCDPISGHTALYWYRQSLGQGLEFLIYFQGNSAPDKSGLPSDRFSAERTGGSVSTLTIQRTQQEDSAVYLCASSLDFNQPQHFGDGTRLSIL.

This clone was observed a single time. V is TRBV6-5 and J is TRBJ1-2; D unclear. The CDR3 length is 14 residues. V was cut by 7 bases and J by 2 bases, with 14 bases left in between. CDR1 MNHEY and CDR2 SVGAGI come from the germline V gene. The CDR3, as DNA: TGTGCCAGCAATAGACCCTCAGCCAACTATGGCTACACCTTC. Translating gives CASNRPSANYGYTF.

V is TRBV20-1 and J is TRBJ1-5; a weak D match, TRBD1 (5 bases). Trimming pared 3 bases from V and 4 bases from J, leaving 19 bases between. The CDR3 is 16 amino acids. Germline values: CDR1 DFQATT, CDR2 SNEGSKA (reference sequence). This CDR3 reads CSASPNGGGGNQPQHF. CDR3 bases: TGCAGTGCTAGTCCGAACGGTGGGGGAGGGAATCAGCCCCAGCATTTT.

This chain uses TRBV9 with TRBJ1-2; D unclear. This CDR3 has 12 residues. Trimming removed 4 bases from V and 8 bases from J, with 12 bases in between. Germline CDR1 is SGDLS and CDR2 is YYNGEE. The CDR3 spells CASSPDKRGYTF. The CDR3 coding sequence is TGTGCCAGCAGCCCAGACAAGAGGGGCTACACCTTC.

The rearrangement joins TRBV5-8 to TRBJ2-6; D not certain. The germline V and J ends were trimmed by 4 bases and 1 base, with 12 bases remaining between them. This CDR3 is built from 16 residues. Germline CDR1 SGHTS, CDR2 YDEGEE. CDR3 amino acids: CASSQGRISGANVLTF. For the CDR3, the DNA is TGTGCCAGCAGCCAAGGACGGATATCTGGGGCCAACGTCCTGACTTTC.

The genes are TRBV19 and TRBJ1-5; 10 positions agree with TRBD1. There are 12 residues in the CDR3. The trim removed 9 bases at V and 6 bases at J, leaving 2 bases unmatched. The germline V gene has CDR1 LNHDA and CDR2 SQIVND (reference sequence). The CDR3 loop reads CASGTGVQPQHF. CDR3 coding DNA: TGTGCCAGCGGGACAGGGGTTCAGCCCCAGCATTTT.

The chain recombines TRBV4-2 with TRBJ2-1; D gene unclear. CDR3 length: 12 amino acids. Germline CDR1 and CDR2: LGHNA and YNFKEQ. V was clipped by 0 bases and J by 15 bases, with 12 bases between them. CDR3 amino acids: CASSQEGLNRFF. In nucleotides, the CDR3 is TGTGCCAGCAGCCAAGAGGGCCTGAACCGGTTCTTC.

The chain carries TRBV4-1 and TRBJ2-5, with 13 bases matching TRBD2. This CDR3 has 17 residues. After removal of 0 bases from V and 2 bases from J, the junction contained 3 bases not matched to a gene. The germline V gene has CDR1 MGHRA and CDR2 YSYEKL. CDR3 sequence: CASSQERLAGGQETQYF. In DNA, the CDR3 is TGCGCCAGCAGCCAAGAACGACTAGCGGGGGGTCAAGAGACCCAGTACTTC.

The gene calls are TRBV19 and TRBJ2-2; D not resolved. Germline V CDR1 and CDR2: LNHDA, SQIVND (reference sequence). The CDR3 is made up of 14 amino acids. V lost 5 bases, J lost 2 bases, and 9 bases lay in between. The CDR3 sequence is CASSSTPNTGELFF. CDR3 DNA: TGTGCCAGTAGTTCCACGCCTAACACCGGGGAGCTGTTTTTT.

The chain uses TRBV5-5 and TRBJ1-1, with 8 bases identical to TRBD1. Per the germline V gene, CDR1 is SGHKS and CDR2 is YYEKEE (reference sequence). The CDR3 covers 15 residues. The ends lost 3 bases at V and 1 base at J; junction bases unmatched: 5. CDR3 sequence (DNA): TGTGCCAGCAGCTCCGGGACAGGTTCGAACACTGAAGCTTTCTTT. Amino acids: CASSSGTGSNTEAFF.

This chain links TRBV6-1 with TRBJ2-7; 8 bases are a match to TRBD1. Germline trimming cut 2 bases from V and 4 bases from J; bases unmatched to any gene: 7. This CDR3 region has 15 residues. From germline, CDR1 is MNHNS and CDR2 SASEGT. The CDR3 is CASSERLGQVYEQYV. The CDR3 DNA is TGTGCCAGCAGTGAACGGCTGGGACAGGTATACGAGCAGTACGTC.

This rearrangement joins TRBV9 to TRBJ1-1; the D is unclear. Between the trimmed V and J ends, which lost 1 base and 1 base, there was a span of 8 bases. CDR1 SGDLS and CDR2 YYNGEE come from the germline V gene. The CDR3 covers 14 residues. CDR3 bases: TGTGCCAGCAGCGTAATCGGTGAGAACACTGAAGCTTTCTTT. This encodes CASSVIGENTEAFF.

CDR3 sequence reads: CASSKNRGPTGELFF. In DNA, the CDR3 is TGTGCCAGCAGCAAAAACAGGGGGCCCACCGGGGAGCTGTTTTTT. The chain combines TRBV7-2 with TRBJ2-2; 9 bases match TRBD1. Trimming removed 5 bases from V and 4 bases from J; junction bases left unmatched: 5. CDR3 size: 15 residues. CDR1 is SGHTA, CDR2 FQGNSA, per germline.

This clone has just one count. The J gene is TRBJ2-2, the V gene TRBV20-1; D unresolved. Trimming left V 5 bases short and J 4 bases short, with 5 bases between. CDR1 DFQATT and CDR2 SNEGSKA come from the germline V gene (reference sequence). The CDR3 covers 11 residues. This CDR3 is CSALLTGELFF. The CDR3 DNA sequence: TGCAGTGCTCTACTCACCGGGGAGCTGTTTTTT.

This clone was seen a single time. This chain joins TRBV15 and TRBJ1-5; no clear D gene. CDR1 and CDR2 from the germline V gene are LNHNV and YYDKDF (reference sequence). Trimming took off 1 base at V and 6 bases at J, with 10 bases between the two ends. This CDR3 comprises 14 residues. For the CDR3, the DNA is TGTGCCACCAGCAGAGTCGCCGAAGGTCAGCCCCAGCATTTT. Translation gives CATSRVAEGQPQHF.

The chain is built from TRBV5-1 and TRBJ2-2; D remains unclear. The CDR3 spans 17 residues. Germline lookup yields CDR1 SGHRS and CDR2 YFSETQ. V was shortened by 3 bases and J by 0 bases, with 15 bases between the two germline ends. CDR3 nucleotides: TGCGCCAGCAGCTCCTGGGCCAAGTCGTCGAACACCGGGGAGCTGTTTTTT. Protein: CASSSWAKSSNTGELFF.

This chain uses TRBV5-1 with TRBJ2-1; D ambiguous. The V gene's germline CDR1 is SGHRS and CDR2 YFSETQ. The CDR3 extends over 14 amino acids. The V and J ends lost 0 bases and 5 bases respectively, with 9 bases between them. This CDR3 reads CASSLDYGNNEQFF. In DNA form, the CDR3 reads TGCGCCAGCAGCTTGGATTACGGAAACAATGAGCAGTTCTTC.

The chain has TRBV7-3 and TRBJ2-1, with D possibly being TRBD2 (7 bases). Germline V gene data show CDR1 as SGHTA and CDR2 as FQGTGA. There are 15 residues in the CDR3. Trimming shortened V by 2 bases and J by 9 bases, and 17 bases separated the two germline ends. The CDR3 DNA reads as TGTGCCAGCAGCTTAGTTGCAGGGGAGGGGATTGAGCAGTTCTTC. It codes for CASSLVAGEGIEQFF.

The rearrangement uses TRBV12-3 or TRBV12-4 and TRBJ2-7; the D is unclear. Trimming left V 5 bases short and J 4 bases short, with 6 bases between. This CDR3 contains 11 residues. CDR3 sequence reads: CASSNGYEQYV. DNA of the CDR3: TGTGCCAGCAGTAATGGTTACGAGCAGTACGTC.

This CDR3 is CASRERQGLTHFNEKLFF. CDR3 bases: TGTGCCAGCAGGGAAAGACAGGGACTCACCCATTTTAATGAAAAACTGTTTTTT. V and J are TRBV6-1 and TRBJ1-4; TRBD1 matches at 7 bases. This CDR3 has 18 residues. Germline lookup yields CDR1 MNHNS and CDR2 SASEGT. The ends lost 6 bases at V and 4 bases at J; junction bases unmatched: 17.

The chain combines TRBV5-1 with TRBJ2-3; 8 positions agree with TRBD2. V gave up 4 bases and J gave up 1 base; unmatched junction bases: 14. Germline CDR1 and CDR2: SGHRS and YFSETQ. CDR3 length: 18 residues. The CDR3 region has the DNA TGCGCCAGCAGCCCAACCCCAACCGGCGGGGGGCGCACAGATACGCAGTATTTT. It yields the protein CASSPTPTGGGRTDTQYF.

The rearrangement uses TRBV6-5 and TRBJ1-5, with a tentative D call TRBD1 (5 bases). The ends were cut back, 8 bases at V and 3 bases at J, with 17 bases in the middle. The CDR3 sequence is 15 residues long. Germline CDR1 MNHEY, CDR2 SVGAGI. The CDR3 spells CASEGVGGSNQPQHF. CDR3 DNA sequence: TGTGCCAGCGAAGGAGTTGGGGGGTCCAATCAGCCCCAGCATTTT.